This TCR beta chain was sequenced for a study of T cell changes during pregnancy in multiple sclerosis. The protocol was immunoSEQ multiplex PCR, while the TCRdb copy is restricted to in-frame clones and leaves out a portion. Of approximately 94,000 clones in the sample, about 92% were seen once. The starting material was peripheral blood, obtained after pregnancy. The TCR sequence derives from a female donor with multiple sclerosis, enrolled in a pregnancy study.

DNA of the CDR3: TGTGCCAGCAAGGAATCCGGGACACCCAATTCACCCCTCCACTTT. As protein: CASKESGTPNSPLHF. V gene TRBV6-6 combines with J gene TRBJ1-6, with D possibly being TRBD1 (6 bases). The germline V gene encodes CDR1 MNHNY and CDR2 SVGAGI (reference sequence). The ends were cut back, 7 bases at V and 7 bases at J, with 17 bases in the middle. The length of the CDR3 is 15 residues.